This TCR beta chain was captured in a study of somatic mutations in cytotoxic T cells in rheumatoid arthritis. CDR3 length equals 14 residues. Germline V gene lookup returns CDR1 MNHEY and CDR2 SVGAGI. The V segment lost 7 bases and the J segment 5 bases; nucleotides outside the gene matches: 10. Assay used: immunoSEQ multiplex PCR; TCRdb lists only in-frame clones, some missing. The sample yields approximately 24,000 clones, nearly 75% seen once. This TCR was sampled from a young woman in good health. The genes are TRBV6-5 and TRBJ2-5; 7 nucleotides match TRBD1. The sequenced sample consisted of CD8+ T cells sorted from blood. The CDR3 is CASIGAGGAETQYF. Written as DNA, the CDR3 is TGTGCCAGCATTGGGGCAGGGGGTGCGGAGACCCAGTACTTC.